These 3 T cell receptor beta chains originate from one sample sequenced in a study of vaccination and CD4 T cells after COVID-19. Antigens of these TCRs are unknown. Documented treatment: roughly ten-day PBMC culture with coronavirus spike peptide pools or control peptides (ViraFEST assay). The Oncomine TCR Beta short-read assay sequenced DNA from cultured CD4+ T cells. TCRdb recomputed calls from the PCR reads with MiXCR, one row per CDR3 protein. The repertoire holds about 20,000 distinct CDR3 sequences, about half seen once, with less than 3.5% in the top ten. Sequencing used CD4+ T cells from blood, cultured in vitro, obtained after SARS-CoV-2 vaccination. All receptors derive from a human donor who had recovered from COVID-19.

The chain is built from TRBV20-1 and TRBJ2-7; 8 bases align to TRBD2. The CDR3 length is 11 residues. From germline, CDR1 is DFQATT and CDR2 SNEGSKA (reference sequence). Germline trimming cut 6 bases from V and 3 bases from J; bases unmatched to any gene: 1. CDR3: CSAGRVYEQYF. DNA for the CDR3: TGCAGTGCCGGGAGGGTCTACGAGCAGTACTTC.

This clonotype was recorded a few times. This chain joins TRBV6-2 or TRBV6-3 and TRBJ1-5, with a tentative D call TRBD1 (5 bases). This CDR3 is built from 15 residues. V shed 8 bases and J shed 3 bases, with 17 bases lying between them. The germline V gene has CDR1 MNHEY and CDR2 SVGEGT. The CDR3 region is CASSAGQLPNQPQHF. CDR3 coding DNA: TGTGCCAGCTCAGCAGGACAACTCCCCAATCAGCCCCAGCATTTT.

The chain couples TRBV28 to TRBJ1-6, with no clear D. There are 17 residues in the CDR3. The V gene's germline CDR1 is MDHEN and CDR2 SYDVKM. The V end lost 3 bases, the J end lost 4 bases, and 16 bases lay between the germline ends. The CDR3: CASSFPSQNLYNSPLHF. The CDR3 DNA is TGTGCCAGCAGTTTCCCGTCGCAAAACCTTTATAATTCACCCCTCCACTTT.